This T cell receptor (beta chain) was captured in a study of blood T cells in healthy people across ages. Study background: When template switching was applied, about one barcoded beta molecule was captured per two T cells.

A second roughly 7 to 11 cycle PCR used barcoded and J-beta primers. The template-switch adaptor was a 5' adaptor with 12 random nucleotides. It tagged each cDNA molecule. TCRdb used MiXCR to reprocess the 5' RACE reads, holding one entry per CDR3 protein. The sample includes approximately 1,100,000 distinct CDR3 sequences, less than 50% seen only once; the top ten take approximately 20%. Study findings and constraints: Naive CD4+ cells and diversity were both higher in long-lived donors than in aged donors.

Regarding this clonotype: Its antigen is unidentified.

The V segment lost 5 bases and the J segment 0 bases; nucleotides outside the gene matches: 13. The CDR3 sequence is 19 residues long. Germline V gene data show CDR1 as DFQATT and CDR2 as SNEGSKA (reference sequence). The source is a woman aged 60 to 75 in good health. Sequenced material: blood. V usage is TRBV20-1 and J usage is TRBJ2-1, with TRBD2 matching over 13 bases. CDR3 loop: CSAYLIGLAGAHSYNEQFF. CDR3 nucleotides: TGCAGTGCTTATCTAATTGGACTAGCGGGAGCCCACTCCTACAATGAGCAGTTCTTC.